A selection of T cell receptor beta chains follows, all from one sample in a study of OX40 agonist ivuxolimab in advanced cancers. Method: immunoSEQ multiplex PCR; TCRdb's copy keeps in-frame clones and lacks some. The repertoire includes approximately 81,000 clones, roughly 80% of them detected once, and over 3.5% sits in the top ten. Sample: CD4+ or CD8+ T cells sorted from blood, taken in a trial of the OX40 agonist ivuxolimab. These receptor sequences come from an adult with an advanced solid tumor such as melanoma, head and neck, liver or kidney cancer. CDR3s include the opening cysteine and the closing phenylalanine or tryptophan. Fields, in order: J gene, D gene, clone size, V gene, CDR3 DNA, CDR3 protein. D genes are given only for firm matches. Size values are once, few and many counts, or a class for expanded clones, and some rows have none.

J: TRBJ2-7; D: -; size: -; V: TRBV7-9; DNA: TGTGCCAGCAGCTTGTCCTACGAGCAGTACTTC; CDR3: CASSLSYEQYF
J: TRBJ2-3; D: -; size: once; V: TRBV28; DNA: TGTGCCAGCATCGTCCCAGGGGCCACAGATACGCAGTATTTT; CDR3: CASIVPGATDTQYF
J: TRBJ2-7; D: TRBD2; size: once; V: TRBV2; DNA: TGTGCCAGCAGTGGTCTATGGACTAGAGGGGATTCCTACGAGCAGTACTTC; CDR3: CASSGLWTRGDSYEQYF
J: TRBJ1-1; D: -; size: -; V: TRBV7-6; DNA: TGTGCCAGCAGCTCGGTCCCAAACACTGAAGCTTTCTTT; CDR3: CASSSVPNTEAFF
J: TRBJ2-1; D: -; size: -; V: TRBV25-1; DNA: TGTGCCAGCAGTGGGCTAGCTCTTTACAATGAGCAGTTCTTC; CDR3: CASSGLALYNEQFF
J: TRBJ2-6; D: -; size: -; V: TRBV19; DNA: TGTGCCAGTAGTATAGATCTTGGCCAGATCTCTGGGGCCAACGTCCTGACTTTC; CDR3: CASSIDLGQISGANVLTF
J: TRBJ2-5; D: -; size: -; V: TRBV9; DNA: TGTGCCAGCACCCTTGGGCCAACCCCCCGGGAGACCCAGTACTTC; CDR3: CASTLGPTPRETQYF
J: TRBJ2-7; D: -; size: -; V: TRBV6-6; DNA: TGTGCCAGCAGTTTTGGACCGCCGAGGAGCTCCTACGAGCAGTACTTC; CDR3: CASSFGPPRSSYEQYF
J: TRBJ2-5; D: -; size: -; V: TRBV4-1; DNA: TGCGCCAGCAGCCTAATGGGCGGGTTAGAGACCCAGTACTTC; CDR3: CASSLMGGLETQYF
J: TRBJ2-3; D: -; size: -; V: TRBV11-1; DNA: TGTGCCAGCAGCTTATACACAGATACGCAGTATTTT; CDR3: CASSLYTDTQYF
J: TRBJ2-5; D: TRBD1; size: -; V: TRBV7-9; DNA: TGTGCCAGCAGCTTAGGGGACAGGGGCCTCCAAGAGACCCAGTACTTC; CDR3: CASSLGDRGLQETQYF
J: TRBJ1-6; D: TRBD1; size: few; V: TRBV7-8; DNA: TGTGCCAGCAGCTACTTGAACAGGGGGTCACCCCTCCACTTT; CDR3: CASSYLNRGSPLHF
J: TRBJ2-1; D: TRBD2; size: once; V: TRBV5-8; DNA: TGTGCCAGCAGCTTACGACTAGCGGGAGGGGAATTCTTC; CDR3: CASSLRLAGGEFF
J: TRBJ2-2; D: -; size: -; V: TRBV4-2; DNA: TGTGCCAGCAGCCAAGGGGGCAGGGGGGGGCCTCTCTCCGGGGAGCTGTTTTTT; CDR3: CASSQGGRGGPLSGELFF
J: TRBJ1-5; D: TRBD1; size: -; V: TRBV15; DNA: TGTGCCACCCGCAGGGGACAGGGGGAAAAGAGGGGCAATCAGCCCCAGCATTTT; CDR3: CATRRGQGEKRGNQPQHF
J: TRBJ2-7; D: -; size: -; V: TRBV2; DNA: TGTGCCACTTATACACAGGGAGACTCCTACGAGCAGTACTTC; CDR3: CATYTQGDSYEQYF
J: TRBJ1-5; D: -; size: -; V: TRBV25-1; DNA: TGTGCCAGCGCCACAGCCTATAGCAATCAGCCCCAGCATTTT; CDR3: CASATAYSNQPQHF
J: TRBJ2-2; D: TRBD1; size: -; V: TRBV4-2; DNA: TGTGCCAGCAGCCACAGGACAGGCGGTTTCACCGGGGAGCTGTTTTTT; CDR3: CASSHRTGGFTGELFF
J: TRBJ2-7; D: TRBD2; size: once; V: TRBV28; DNA: TGTGCCAGCAGTCACTTGGGGGGGAGTCCCACCTCGAACGGGAACGAGCAGTACTTC; CDR3: CASSHLGGSPTSNGNEQYF
J: TRBJ1-6; D: -; size: -; V: TRBV7-9; DNA: TGTGCCAGCAGCCCCGCGGTGGATGCACCCCTCCACTTT; CDR3: CASSPAVDAPLHF
J: TRBJ1-5; D: -; size: -; V: TRBV19; DNA: TGTGCCAGTAGTATGGCGGGTTATAGCAATCAGCCCCAGCATTTT; CDR3: CASSMAGYSNQPQHF
J: TRBJ1-2; D: TRBD1; size: -; V: TRBV6-6; DNA: TGTGCCAGCAGTCTCCTTGGGACAGGGGGCGGCTACACCTTC; CDR3: CASSLLGTGGGYTF
J: TRBJ2-1; D: -; size: -; V: TRBV4-1; DNA: TGCGCCAGCAGCCTTAGGGGGACATCCGACAATGAGCAGTTCTTC; CDR3: CASSLRGTSDNEQFF
J: TRBJ2-7; D: -; size: once; V: TRBV7-2; DNA: TGTGCCAGCAGCTTAGTCGGGGGCAGAGCCACCTACGAGCAGTACTTC; CDR3: CASSLVGGRATYEQYF
J: TRBJ2-7; D: -; size: -; V: TRBV18; DNA: TGTGCCAGCTCACCACCGGATGACGGAACAAAGTACTTC; CDR3: CASSPPDDGTKYF
J: TRBJ2-7; D: -; size: -; V: TRBV9; DNA: TGTGCCAGCAGCATTTCCGGGACGACCGTCTCCTACGAGCAGTACTTC; CDR3: CASSISGTTVSYEQYF
J: TRBJ1-1; D: TRBD1; size: -; V: TRBV10-3; DNA: TGTGCCGCCAAGGGACAGGGGAACACTGAAGCTTTCTTT; CDR3: CAAKGQGNTEAFF